The T cell receptor (beta chain) described here comes from a study of T cell responses to AZD1222 COVID-19 vaccine. In the study overall: Doses given second, at about 4 or about 12 weeks, were pooled. General study findings and limits: Spike-specific TCR breadth and depth rose after two AZD1222 doses. Only a handful of AZD1222 recipients, several in all, had baseline seropositivity. Females made up more of the donors, who were largely white British, and clonal diversity may have come out too low.

TCRdb keeps only in-frame clones here, not all; method: immunoSEQ multiplex PCR. Among tens of thousands of clones listed, around 87% were seen once. This CDR3 region has 14 residues. Losses at the gene ends were 2 bases for V and 13 bases for J; bases not matched to a gene: 8. In germline, CDR1 is LNHDA, CDR2 SQIVND (reference sequence). On this clone itself: The antigen is unknown.

The origin of this receptor is an adult in good health. J is TRBJ1-1 and V is TRBV19; 12 bases fit TRBD1. The source was peripheral blood, collected on day 0 of AZD1222 vaccination. The CDR3 coding sequence is TGTGCCAGTAGTATATACGGGAGGGACAGGGGGCATTTCTTT. Protein product: CASSIYGRDRGHFF.